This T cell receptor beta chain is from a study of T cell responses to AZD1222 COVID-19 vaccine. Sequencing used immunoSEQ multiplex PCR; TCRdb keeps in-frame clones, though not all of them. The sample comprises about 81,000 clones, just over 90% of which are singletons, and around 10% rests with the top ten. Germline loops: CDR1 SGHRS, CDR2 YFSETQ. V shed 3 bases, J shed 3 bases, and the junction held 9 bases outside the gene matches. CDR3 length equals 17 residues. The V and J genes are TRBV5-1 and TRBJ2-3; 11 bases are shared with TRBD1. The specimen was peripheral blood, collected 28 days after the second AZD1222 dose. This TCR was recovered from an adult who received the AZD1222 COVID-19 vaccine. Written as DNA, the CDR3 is TGCGCCAGCAGCTCCTTGGGCGGGACAGGGGGTACAGATACGCAGTATTTT. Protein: CASSSLGGTGGTDTQYF.